The 25 T cell receptor beta chains presented below share a single source sample, sequenced in a study of blood T cell repertoires in COVID-19. Produced via immunoSEQ multiplex PCR; TCRdb's table is partial and in-frame only. The repertoire holds 97,000 or so clones, with roughly four fifths as singletons. Material: peripheral blood. The receptors come from a man in his 70s with acute or convalescent COVID-19.

V and J are TRBV7-3 and TRBJ2-2, with TRBD1 identical over 8 bases. CDR1 is SGHTA, CDR2 FQGTGA, per germline. The CDR3 extends over 15 amino acids. Germline trimming cut 4 bases from V and 6 bases from J; bases unmatched to any gene: 7. The CDR3 region is CASSSPTGEAGELFF. DNA for the CDR3: TGTGCCAGCAGCTCCCCGACAGGGGAGGCCGGGGAGCTGTTTTTT.

The chain combines TRBV28 with TRBJ2-7; D might be TRBD2 (6 bases). The length of the CDR3 is 13 residues. Germline values: CDR1 MDHEN, CDR2 SYDVKM. Between the trimmed V and J ends, which lost 5 bases and 2 bases, there was a span of 10 bases. CDR3 DNA sequence: TGTGCCAGCAGTACCCCGGGGGCCTACGAGCAGTACTTC. Protein sequence: CASSTPGAYEQYF.

This clone was counted between two and nine times. The chain uses TRBV5-1 and TRBJ2-3; 10 nucleotides agree with TRBD1. Trimming cost V 2 bases and J 6 bases; bases outside gene matches: 9. CDR3 size: 16 residues. Germline CDR1 SGHRS, CDR2 YFSETQ. CDR3 in DNA: TGCGCCAGCAGCTTAGATCCGGGACAGGGGTCGGATACGCAGTATTTT. The encoded protein is CASSLDPGQGSDTQYF. Based on the CDR3 plus reference TRBV5-1 and TRBJ2-3, the full variable domain is KAGVTQTPRYLIKTRGQQVTLSCSPISGHRSVSWYQQTPGQGLQFLFEYFSETQRNKGNFPGRFSGRQFSNSRSEMNVSTLELGDSALYLCASSLDPGQGSDTQYFGPGTRLTVL.

For the CDR3, the DNA is TGTGCCAGCAGTTTACGATGGGCTCTCGGTCAGCCCCAGCATTTT. Its protein product is CASSLRWALGQPQHF. The chain recombines TRBV28 with TRBJ1-5; D gene uncertain. The CDR3 has 15 residues. CDR1 and CDR2 from the germline V gene are MDHEN and SYDVKM. Trimming shortened V by 2 bases and J by 6 bases, and 14 bases separated the two germline ends.

This chain links TRBV6-6 with TRBJ1-4; TRBD1 might be the D (5 bases). The length of the CDR3 is 15 residues. Germline loops: CDR1 MNHNY, CDR2 SVGAGI (reference sequence). V shed 5 bases and J shed 7 bases, with 17 bases lying between them. The CDR3 region is CASSHAGGGGEKLFF. In DNA form, the CDR3 reads TGTGCCAGCAGTCACGCCGGGGGAGGTGGTGAAAAACTGTTTTTT.

V usage is TRBV5-1 and J usage is TRBJ1-4, with 7 nucleotides matching TRBD1. CDR1 and CDR2 (germline): SGHRS, YFSETQ. The CDR3 covers 14 residues. V shed 3 bases and J 4 bases; nucleotides not matched to a gene: 3. The DNA for the CDR3 is TGCGCCAGCAGCTCACAGGGGTTTAATGAAAAACTGTTTTTT. Protein: CASSSQGFNEKLFF.

The gene calls are TRBV14 and TRBJ2-7; weak D call: TRBD1 (5 bases). Germline V CDR1 and CDR2: SGHDN, FVKESK. The CDR3 sequence is 13 residues long. V lost 5 bases, J lost 0 bases, and 8 bases lay in between. The CDR3 is CASSADTSYEQYF. The CDR3 coding sequence is TGTGCCAGCAGCGCGGACACCTCCTACGAGCAGTACTTC.

The chain has TRBV5-4 and TRBJ1-6, with TRBD1 matching 7 bases. CDR1 is SGHNT, CDR2 YYREEE, per germline (reference sequence). Trimming at V came to 4 bases and at J to 7 bases, leaving 5 bases not matched to a gene. CDR3 size: 14 residues. The CDR3 DNA follows: TGTGCCAGCAGCCAGACAGGGAGAAATTCACCCCTCCACTTT. Protein product: CASSQTGRNSPLHF.

In its sample, this clone was seen once. This chain uses TRBV25-1 with TRBJ1-6, with no clear D. The CDR3 is 16 amino acids. Trimming took off 3 bases at V and 7 bases at J, with 16 bases between the two ends. Germline-derived CDR1 and CDR2 are MGHDK and SYGVNS. CDR3: CASSDRQGLINSPLHF. The CDR3 DNA follows: TGTGCCAGCAGTGATCGGCAAGGACTAATCAATTCACCCCTCCACTTT.

The DNA for the CDR3 is TGCAGTGCAGCGAAAGGGGCCGAGCAGTACTTC. Its translation: CSAAKGAEQYF. The chain links TRBV20-1 to TRBJ2-7; D perhaps matches TRBD1 (5 bases). The V gene's germline CDR1 is DFQATT and CDR2 SNEGSKA (reference sequence). V was shortened by 6 bases and J by 6 bases, with 12 bases between the two germline ends. The length of the CDR3 is 11 residues.

The genes are TRBV19 and TRBJ1-5; TRBD1 matches 8 bases. Germline loops: CDR1 LNHDA, CDR2 SQIVND (reference sequence). The CDR3 has 18 amino acids. The ends lost 3 bases at V and 2 bases at J; junction bases unmatched: 12. CDR3: CASSIGGTGKARNQPQHF. For the CDR3, the DNA is TGTGCCAGTAGTATTGGGGGGACAGGTAAAGCTCGCAATCAGCCCCAGCATTTT.

This clone has just one count. The chain is built from TRBV16 and TRBJ1-5, with 8 bases lining up with TRBD1. The germline gives CDR1 KGHSY, CDR2 FQNENV. V lost 4 bases and J lost 3; bases outside the gene matches: 5. The CDR3 extends over 15 amino acids. The CDR3 DNA reads TGTGCCAGCAGCCCCGGGGGACAGGCCAATCAGCCCCAGCATTTT. Translated: CASSPGGQANQPQHF.

Only a few counts were recorded for this clone. The chain carries TRBV2 and TRBJ1-6; 7 positions match TRBD1. CDR3 length equals 13 residues. V shed 10 bases and J 4 bases; nucleotides not matched to a gene: 4. CDR1 SNHLY and CDR2 FYNNEI come from the germline V gene. The CDR3: CATSDRYNSPLHF. The CDR3 DNA reads TGTGCCACCTCGGACAGGTATAATTCACCCCTCCACTTT.

The J gene is TRBJ2-5, the V gene TRBV10-3; 7 bases align to TRBD1. The V segment lost 6 bases and the J segment 5 bases; nucleotides outside the gene matches: 9. The germline gives CDR1 ENHRY, CDR2 SYGVKD. This CDR3 has 14 amino acids. CDR3 DNA: TGTGCCATCAGCCACAGGGGAGAGGAGGAGACCCAGTACTTC. As protein: CAISHRGEEETQYF.

The chain links TRBV9 to TRBJ2-5, with 8 nucleotides matching TRBD1. Germline CDR1 SGDLS, CDR2 YYNGEE. The CDR3 has 16 residues. After removal of 3 bases from V and 4 bases from J, the junction contained 11 bases not matched to a gene. The CDR3 region is CASSATGTGYLETQYF. The CDR3, as DNA: TGTGCCAGCAGCGCGACCGGGACAGGATACCTAGAGACCCAGTACTTC.

The chain combines TRBV5-6 with TRBJ1-4; possibly TRBD1 for D (5 bases). V lost 2 bases and J lost 4, with 9 bases in between. Germline-derived CDR1 and CDR2 are SGHDT and YYEEEE. The CDR3 length is 14 residues. CDR3 DNA sequence: TGTGCCAGCAGCTTAGGACAATTTAATGAAAAACTGTTTTTT. This sequence encodes CASSLGQFNEKLFF.

In this sample, this clone turned up once. This sequence joins TRBV19 and TRBJ1-2; TRBD1 aligns across 9 bases. After removal of 4 bases from V and 2 bases from J, the junction contained 8 bases not matched to a gene. The CDR3 loop spans 16 amino acids. Germline loops: CDR1 LNHDA, CDR2 SQIVND (reference sequence). CDR3 region: CASSKRDRVVNYGYTF. The CDR3 DNA sequence: TGTGCCAGTAGTAAACGGGACAGGGTAGTCAACTATGGCTACACCTTC.

DNA of the CDR3: TGCGCCAGCAGCCCGGGGACAGGGGGCCTCATGAACACTGAAGCTTTCTTT. Its protein is CASSPGTGGLMNTEAFF. The rearrangement joins TRBV5-1 to TRBJ1-1, with 12 bases aligning to TRBD1. In germline, CDR1 is SGHRS, CDR2 YFSETQ. The CDR3 loop spans 17 amino acids. Germline trimming cut 4 bases from V and 0 bases from J; bases unmatched to any gene: 7.

On this clone itself: The germline gene is not matched at one end of the junction; a read error may be the cause. This sequence joins TRBV30 and TRBJ2-6, with no clear D. Germline lookup yields CDR1 GTSNPN and CDR2 SVGIG (reference sequence). There are 14 residues in the CDR3. This CDR3 is CALSSGSGANVLTF. DNA of the CDR3: TGTGCCTTGAGTTCCGGCTCTGGGGCCAACGTCCTGACTTTC.

The rearrangement joins TRBV11-2 to TRBJ2-7, with 9 bases that match TRBD1. The CDR3 loop spans 18 amino acids. In germline, CDR1 is SGHAT, CDR2 FQNNGV. V was pared by 5 bases and J by 5 bases, with 19 bases of the junction left unmatched. CDR3 sequence: CASSDSGIWDREGDEQYF. CDR3 coding DNA: TGTGCCAGCAGCGATAGTGGGATATGGGACAGGGAGGGCGACGAGCAGTACTTC.

V gene TRBV5-6 combines with J gene TRBJ1-4, with a tentative D call TRBD1 (5 bases). Per germline, CDR1 SGHDT and CDR2 YYEEEE. This CDR3 is 17 amino acids long. V was clipped by 4 bases and J by 0 bases, with 16 bases between them. CDR3 region: CASSLKEQVATNEKLFF. The CDR3 nucleotides are TGTGCCAGCAGCCTCAAGGAACAGGTTGCAACTAATGAAAAACTGTTTTTT.

The chain uses TRBV7-3 and TRBJ2-3; 10 nucleotides agree with TRBD2. The CDR3 extends over 17 amino acids. V gave up 5 bases and J gave up 4 bases; unmatched junction bases: 12. CDR1 is SGHTA and CDR2 is FQGTGA in the germline V gene. CDR3 coding DNA: TGTGCCAGCAGCATCCCTACAGCGGGAGGGCCGTCAGATACGCAGTATTTT. It is translated as CASSIPTAGGPSDTQYF.

The rearrangement uses TRBV7-2 and TRBJ2-7, with TRBD2 identical over 10 bases. J lost 5 bases, V lost 2 bases, and 3 bases had no gene match. Per germline, CDR1 SGHTA and CDR2 FQGNSA. The CDR3 loop spans 14 amino acids. CDR3 protein: CASSLMLAGDEQYF. In DNA, the CDR3 is TGTGCCAGCAGCTTAATGCTAGCGGGAGACGAGCAGTACTTC.

V is TRBV15 and J is TRBJ1-4; no firm D call. CDR3 size: 16 residues. Germline CDR1 reads LNHNV; CDR2 reads YYDKDF (reference sequence). Trimming took 5 bases from V and 0 from J, leaving 13 bases between them. The CDR3 DNA reads TGTGCCACCAGCCCCCAGCGGGCAGCAACTAATGAAAAACTGTTTTTT. This sequence encodes CATSPQRAATNEKLFF.

The genes are TRBV5-4 and TRBJ2-1, with 9 nucleotides matching TRBD2. The CDR3 is 16 residues long. The V gene's germline CDR1 is SGHNT and CDR2 YYREEE (reference sequence). V lost 2 bases and J lost 7; bases outside the gene matches: 10. For the CDR3, the DNA is TGTGCCAGCAGCTTAGTGGCTAGCGGGACGTCTAATGAGCAGTTCTTC. Translating it yields CASSLVASGTSNEQFF.